These 9 T cell receptor beta chains originate from one sample sequenced in a study of T cells expressing NK-cell markers. TCRdb re-called the 5' RACE reads; one entry per CDR3 protein, DNA not given. In all, the sample yields hundreds of thousands of distinct CDR3 sequences. Sequenced sample: blood T cells: a sorted CD56 or NKG2C T cell subset, CD4+ or CD8+ T cells, or bulk PBMC T cells (not recorded which). The origin of the receptors is a man younger than 30 in good health.

The J gene is TRBJ2-3, the V gene TRBV5-4; TCRdb's D call, TRBD2, is unchecked because there is no DNA. CDR3 length: 17 amino acids. Germline V gene lookup returns CDR1 SGHNT and CDR2 YYREEE (reference sequence). CDR3 residues: CASSLDFGGTWADTQYF.

The rearrangement links TRBV6-5 to TRBJ1-4; no DNA is available, so the TRBD1 call from TCRdb remains unchecked. The CDR3 has 14 residues. The germline gives CDR1 MNHEY, CDR2 SVGAGI. CDR3 region: CASLQGPTNEKLFF.

This chain links TRBV28 with TRBJ2-3; TCRdb reports TRBD2, a call that lacks DNA to check it against. The germline gives CDR1 MDHEN, CDR2 SYDVKM. This CDR3 is 14 amino acids long. The CDR3 here is CASSSPAGADTQYF.

This chain joins TRBV20-1 and TRBJ2-2. The CDR3 is 13 amino acids. Germline V lookup: CDR1 DFQATT, CDR2 SNEGSKA (reference sequence). The CDR3 spells CSATQENTGELFF.

This chain uses TRBV5-5 with TRBJ2-2; the D gene TCRdb calls, TRBD1, cannot be checked with no DNA. Germline V gene data show CDR1 as SGHKS and CDR2 as YYEKEE (reference sequence). The CDR3 loop spans 16 amino acids. CDR3 loop: CASSASSGTATGELFF.

The V and J genes are TRBV29-1 and TRBJ2-5; TCRdb's D call of TRBD2 is untestable without DNA. The V gene's germline CDR1 is SQVTM and CDR2 ANQGSEA. The CDR3 is 14 amino acids. This CDR3 is CSGIGEHRTETQYF.

J is TRBJ2-7 and V is TRBV29-1; TCRdb's assignment of TRBD2 cannot be checked, as there is no DNA. The CDR3 contains 13 residues. Germline loops: CDR1 SQVTM, CDR2 ANQGSEA. The CDR3 loop reads CSARTSATYEQYF.

The rearrangement joins TRBV7-7 to TRBJ1-1; TCRdb lists TRBD1, though no DNA is available to test this call. The CDR3 sequence is 14 residues long. Germline CDR1 reads SSHAT; CDR2 reads FNYEAQ (reference sequence). CDR3 protein: CASSPDRGSTEAFF.

The rearrangement links TRBV5-1 to TRBJ2-5; no DNA is available, so the TRBD1 call from TCRdb remains unchecked. The CDR3 loop spans 15 amino acids. Germline values: CDR1 SGHRS, CDR2 YFSETQ. The CDR3 region is CASSRGQGSRETQYF.